The rows below give T cell receptor beta chains drawn from one sample of a study of human T cells and chemical hapten exposure. From the RACE reads, TCRdb called clonotypes with MiXCR, one entry per CDR3 protein. The table shows 95,000 to 150,000 distinct CDR3 sequences, with approximately 12% occurring only once. The specimen was whole blood, collected in connection with sensitization to the hapten diphenylcyclopropenone (DPC). Source of these receptors: a young woman with alopecia areata. Some clones in this sample may be carry-over from other donors' samples. Each CDR3 is given with its conserved first and last residue. A D gene is named only where the DNA matches it firmly. Size tells how often a clone was seen (once, few, many) or the class of an expanded clone, and some rows leave it out.

j_call	d_call	v_call	clone_size	cdr3_aa	cdr3_nt
TRBJ2-7	TRBD1	TRBV7-2	-	CASSLRPGGFYEQYF	TGTGCCAGCAGCTTAAGGCCAGGGGGATTCTACGAGCAGTACTTC
TRBJ1-2	-	TRBV20-1	few	CSARGDQGYGYTF	TGCAGTGCCCGCGGGGACCAGGGGTATGGCTACACCTTC
TRBJ1-5	-	TRBV20-1	-	CSALRHLNQPQHF	TGCAGTGCTTTAAGACACCTCAATCAGCCCCAGCATTTT
TRBJ1-1	-	TRBV7-2	many	CASSSRDYTEAFF	TGTGCCAGCAGCTCAAGGGACTACACTGAAGCTTTCTTT
TRBJ2-1	-	TRBV20-1	many	CSAMSGGLNEQFF	TGCAGTGCTATGTCGGGGGGCCTCAATGAGCAGTTCTTC
TRBJ2-3	-	TRBV5-1	few	CASSLGPGGTDTQYF	TGCGCCAGCAGCCTGGGGCCGGGAGGCACAGATACGCAGTATTTT
TRBJ2-1	TRBD1	TRBV20-1	many	CSAGRQGAYNEQFF	TGCAGTGCGGGGAGACAGGGAGCCTACAATGAGCAGTTCTTC
TRBJ2-6	-	TRBV6-2/TRBV6-3	many	CASSLRQVSGANVLTF	TGTGCCAGCAGTTTGCGACAGGTCTCTGGGGCCAACGTCCTGACTTTC
TRBJ1-2	-	TRBV5-5	-	CASSLGGTDPGYTF	TGTGCCAGCAGCTTGGGGGGTACAGATCCTGGCTACACCTTC
TRBJ2-5	-	TRBV27	many	CASSLTGYQETQYF	TGTGCCAGCAGTCTGACAGGTTACCAAGAGACCCAGTACTTC
TRBJ1-4	TRBD1	TRBV19	few	CASSIGTGIRNEKLFF	TGTGCCAGTAGTATCGGGACAGGGATTCGAAATGAAAAACTGTTTTTT
TRBJ1-4	-	TRBV6-1	-	CASSEVYLQEAVNFNEKLFF	TGTGCCAGCAGTGAAGTGTACTTGCAGGAAGCGGTCAATTTCAATGAAAAACTGTTTTTT
TRBJ1-1	TRBD1	TRBV5-8	once	CASSLRTGGARNTEAFF	TGTGCCAGCAGCTTACGGACAGGGGGCGCGAGGAACACTGAAGCTTTCTTT
TRBJ2-1	TRBD1	TRBV12-3/TRBV12-4	few	CASRLRDRENNEQFF	TGTGCCAGCAGACTCCGGGACAGGGAAAACAATGAGCAGTTCTTC
TRBJ2-1	TRBD2	TRBV6-2/TRBV6-3	many	CASRSGGPKQFF	TGTGCCAGCAGGTCGGGGGGGCCCAAGCAGTTCTTC
TRBJ2-7	TRBD2	TRBV7-9	few	CASRPLRGTSYEQYF	TGTGCCAGCAGACCCCTGCGGGGGACCTCCTACGAGCAGTACTTC
TRBJ2-5	TRBD1	TRBV12-3/TRBV12-4	few	CASSDTGVETQYF	TGTGCCAGCAGTGATACAGGGGTAGAGACCCAGTACTTC
TRBJ1-3	TRBD1	TRBV20-1	-	CSARPQGARLSGNTIYF	TGCAGTGCTAGGCCACAGGGGGCAAGGCTCTCTGGAAACACCATATATTTT
TRBJ1-1	-	TRBV4-2	many	CASSPTEQALLNTEAFF	TGTGCCAGCAGCCCTACGGAGCAGGCCTTGTTGAACACTGAAGCTTTCTTT
TRBJ2-5	TRBD2	TRBV30	-	CACETSGQETQYF	TGTGCCTGCGAGACTAGCGGGCAAGAGACCCAGTACTTC
TRBJ1-1	TRBD1	TRBV28	many	CASSFWDRLTEAFF	TGTGCCAGCAGTTTTTGGGACAGACTCACTGAAGCTTTCTTT
TRBJ2-3	-	TRBV18	few	CASSPPTGRMTDTQYF	TGTGCCAGCTCACCACCCACAGGGAGGATGACAGATACGCAGTATTTT
TRBJ2-7	-	TRBV28	-	CASRIGGAYEQYF	TGTGCCAGCAGAATTGGGGGAGCTTACGAGCAGTACTTC
TRBJ2-7	-	TRBV28	medium-sized	CASSFEGDDEQYF	TGTGCCAGCAGTTTTGAGGGTGACGACGAGCAGTACTTC
TRBJ1-2	-	TRBV11-2	many	CASSFGDRDGYTF	TGTGCCAGCAGCTTCGGGGATCGCGATGGCTACACCTTC
TRBJ2-3	-	TRBV9	many	CASSGQGGLADTQYF	TGTGCCAGCAGCGGACAGGGAGGCCTAGCAGATACGCAGTATTTT
TRBJ2-7	-	TRBV27	few	CASRHDRLRAHEQYF	TGTGCCAGCAGACATGACAGGCTGAGGGCCCACGAGCAGTACTTC
TRBJ1-2	-	TRBV20-1	few	CSADRGDAYGYTF	TGCAGTGCTGATAGGGGTGATGCCTATGGCTACACCTTC
TRBJ1-6	-	TRBV30	many	CAWSNRGSYNSPLHF	TGTGCCTGGAGTAACCGCGGCTCCTATAATTCACCCCTCCACTTT
TRBJ2-2	TRBD2	TRBV7-2	-	CASTLVRRASGTNTGELFF	TGTGCCAGCACCCTAGTCCGGAGGGCTAGCGGTACGAACACCGGGGAGCTGTTTTTT
TRBJ2-7	-	TRBV2	few	CASSLLPGQGTEQYF	TGTGCCAGCAGCCTACTTCCTGGGCAGGGGACCGAGCAGTACTTC
TRBJ2-3	-	TRBV27	-	CASSFREGDTQYF	TGTGCCAGCAGTTTTCGGGAAGGGGATACGCAGTATTTT
TRBJ2-5	-	TRBV7-3	many	CASSSETQYF	TGTGCCAGCAGCTCGGAGACCCAGTACTTC
TRBJ1-5	-	TRBV20-1	many	CSARRRTSNQPQHF	TGCAGTGCTAGACGCAGGACTAGCAATCAGCCCCAGCATTTT
TRBJ1-2	-	TRBV6-1	many	CASSDRTYGYTF	TGTGCCAGCAGTGACAGGACCTATGGCTACACCTTC
TRBJ2-7	TRBD2	TRBV28	few	CASRERGGLYEQYF	TGTGCCAGCAGGGAGCGGGGGGGCCTCTACGAGCAGTACTTC
TRBJ2-6	TRBD1	TRBV12-3/TRBV12-4	-	CASTWGQWAGANVLTF	TGTGCCAGCACCTGGGGACAGTGGGCCGGGGCCAACGTCCTGACTTTC
TRBJ2-7	-	TRBV5-5	-	CASSLGPGTSYEQYF	TGTGCCAGCAGCTTGGGCCCAGGCACCTCCTACGAGCAGTACTTC
TRBJ2-1	TRBD1	TRBV6-5	many	CASSRDRGRVSYNEQFF	TGTGCCAGCAGTCGGGACAGGGGCCGCGTATCCTACAATGAGCAGTTCTTC
TRBJ1-2	-	TRBV10-3	-	CAISQGNYGYTF	TGTGCCATCAGTCAGGGGAACTATGGCTACACCTTC
TRBJ1-1	-	TRBV15	many	CATSRDSSGNTEAFF	TGTGCCACCAGCAGAGATTCGTCAGGGAACACTGAAGCTTTCTTT